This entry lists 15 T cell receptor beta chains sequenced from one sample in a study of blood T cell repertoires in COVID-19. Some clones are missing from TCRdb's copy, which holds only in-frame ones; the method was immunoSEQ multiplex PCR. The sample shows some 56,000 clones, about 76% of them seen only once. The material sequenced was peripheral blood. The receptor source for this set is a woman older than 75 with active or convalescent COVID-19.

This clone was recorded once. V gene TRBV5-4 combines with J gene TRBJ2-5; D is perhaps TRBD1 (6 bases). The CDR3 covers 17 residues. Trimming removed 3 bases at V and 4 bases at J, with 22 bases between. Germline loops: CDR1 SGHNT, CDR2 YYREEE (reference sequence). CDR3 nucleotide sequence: TGTGCCAGCAGCTCCAGGCTCACCGGGACAAGGGGAGAGACCCAGTACTTC. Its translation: CASSSRLTGTRGETQYF. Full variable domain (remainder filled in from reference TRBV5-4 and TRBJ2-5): ETGVTQSPTHLIKTRGQQVTLRCSSQSGHNTVSWYQQALGQGPQFIFQYYREEENGRGNFPPRFSGLQFPNYSSELNVNALELDDSALYLCASSSRLTGTRGETQYFGPGTRLLVL.

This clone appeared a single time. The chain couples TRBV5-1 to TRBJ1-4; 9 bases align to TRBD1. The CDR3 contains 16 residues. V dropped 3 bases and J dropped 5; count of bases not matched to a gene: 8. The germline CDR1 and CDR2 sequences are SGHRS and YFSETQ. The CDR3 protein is CASSSDPGQGNEKLFF. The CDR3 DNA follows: TGCGCCAGCAGCTCGGACCCGGGACAGGGAAATGAAAAACTGTTTTTT.

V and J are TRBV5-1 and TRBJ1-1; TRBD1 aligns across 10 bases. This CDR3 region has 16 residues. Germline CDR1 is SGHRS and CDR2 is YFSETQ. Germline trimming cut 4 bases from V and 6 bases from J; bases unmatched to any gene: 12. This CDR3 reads CASSTGTGVRRPEAFF. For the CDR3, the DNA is TGCGCCAGCAGCACCGGGACAGGGGTAAGGAGGCCTGAAGCTTTCTTT.

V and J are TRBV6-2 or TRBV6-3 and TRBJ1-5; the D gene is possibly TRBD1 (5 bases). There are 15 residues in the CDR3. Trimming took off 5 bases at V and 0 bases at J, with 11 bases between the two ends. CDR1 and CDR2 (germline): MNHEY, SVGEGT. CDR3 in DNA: TGTGCCAGCAGTCGGACAACCTTTAGCAATCAGCCCCAGCATTTT. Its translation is CASSRTTFSNQPQHF.

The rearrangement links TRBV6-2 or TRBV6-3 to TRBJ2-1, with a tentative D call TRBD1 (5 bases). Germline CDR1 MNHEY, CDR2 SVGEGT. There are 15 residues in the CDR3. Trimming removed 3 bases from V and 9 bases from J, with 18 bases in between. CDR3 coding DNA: TGTGCCAGCAGTTATGTACGGACAAGCTATGGTGAGCAGTTCTTC. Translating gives CASSYVRTSYGEQFF.

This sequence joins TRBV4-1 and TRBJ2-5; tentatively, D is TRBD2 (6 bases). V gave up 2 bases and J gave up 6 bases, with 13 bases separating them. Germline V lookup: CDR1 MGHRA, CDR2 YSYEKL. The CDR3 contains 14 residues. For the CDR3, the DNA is TGCGCCAGCAGCCAATTGGGGGAGGCGAAGACCCAGTACTTC. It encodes CASSQLGEAKTQYF.

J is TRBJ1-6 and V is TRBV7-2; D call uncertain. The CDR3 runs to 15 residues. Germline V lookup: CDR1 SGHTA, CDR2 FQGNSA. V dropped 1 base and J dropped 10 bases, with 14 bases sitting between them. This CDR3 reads CASSLVAGVGSPLHF. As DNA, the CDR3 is TGTGCCAGCAGCTTAGTCGCCGGGGTAGGATCACCCCTCCACTTT. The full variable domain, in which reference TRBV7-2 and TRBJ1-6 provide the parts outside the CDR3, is GAGVSQSPSNKVTEKGKDVELRCDPISGHTALYWYRQSLGQGLEFLIYFQGNSAPDKSGLPSDRFSAERTGGSVSTLTIQRTQQEDSAVYLCASSLVAGVGSPLHFGNGTRLTVT.

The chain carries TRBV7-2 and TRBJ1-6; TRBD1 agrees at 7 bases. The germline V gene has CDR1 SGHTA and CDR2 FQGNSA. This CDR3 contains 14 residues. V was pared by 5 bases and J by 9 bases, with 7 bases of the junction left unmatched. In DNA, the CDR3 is TGTGCCAGCAGCCAGACAGGGTGGGGTTCACCCCTCCACTTT. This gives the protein CASSQTGWGSPLHF.

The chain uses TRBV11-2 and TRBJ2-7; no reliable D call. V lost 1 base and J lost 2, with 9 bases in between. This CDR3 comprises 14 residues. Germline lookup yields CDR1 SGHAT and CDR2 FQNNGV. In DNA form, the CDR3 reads TGTGCCAGCAGCTTAGCGTCACAGACCTACGAGCAGTACTTC. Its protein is CASSLASQTYEQYF.

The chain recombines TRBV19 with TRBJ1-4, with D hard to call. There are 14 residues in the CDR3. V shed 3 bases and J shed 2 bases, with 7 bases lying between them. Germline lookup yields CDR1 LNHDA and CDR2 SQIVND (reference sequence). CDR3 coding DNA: TGTGCCAGTAGTATGTGGCAGACTAATGAAAAACTGTTTTTT. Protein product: CASSMWQTNEKLFF.

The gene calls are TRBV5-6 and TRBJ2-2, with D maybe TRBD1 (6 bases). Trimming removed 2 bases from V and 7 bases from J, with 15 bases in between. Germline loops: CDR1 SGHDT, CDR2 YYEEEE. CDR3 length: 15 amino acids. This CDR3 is CASSLVFGGVGELFF. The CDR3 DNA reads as TGTGCCAGCAGCTTAGTTTTTGGGGGCGTCGGGGAGCTGTTTTTT.

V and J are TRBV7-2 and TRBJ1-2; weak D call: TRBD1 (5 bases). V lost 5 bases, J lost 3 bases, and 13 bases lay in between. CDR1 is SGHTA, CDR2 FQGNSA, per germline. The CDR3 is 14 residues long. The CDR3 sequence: CASSPWGGDYGYTF. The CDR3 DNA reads TGTGCCAGCAGCCCATGGGGGGGTGACTATGGCTACACCTTC.

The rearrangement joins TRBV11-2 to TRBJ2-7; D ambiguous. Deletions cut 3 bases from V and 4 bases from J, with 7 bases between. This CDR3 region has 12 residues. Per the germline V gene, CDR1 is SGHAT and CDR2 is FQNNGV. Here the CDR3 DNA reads TGTGCCAGCAGCTTGCTGAGATACGAGCAGTACTTC. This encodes CASSLLRYEQYF.

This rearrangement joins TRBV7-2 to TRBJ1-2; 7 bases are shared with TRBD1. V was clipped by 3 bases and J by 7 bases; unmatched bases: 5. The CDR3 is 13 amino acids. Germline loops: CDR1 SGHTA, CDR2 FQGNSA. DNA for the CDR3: TGTGCCAGCAGCTTTGACAGGGTGTCTGGCTACACCTTC. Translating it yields CASSFDRVSGYTF.

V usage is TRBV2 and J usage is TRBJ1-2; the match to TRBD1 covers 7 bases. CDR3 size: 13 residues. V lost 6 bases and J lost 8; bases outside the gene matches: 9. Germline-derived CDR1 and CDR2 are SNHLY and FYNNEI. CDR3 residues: CASREQGPGGYTF. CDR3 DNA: TGTGCCAGCAGGGAACAGGGGCCAGGCGGCTACACCTTC.